Listed below are T cell receptor beta chains from one sample, sequenced in a study of a mutant IDH1 vaccine in newly diagnosed glioma. TCRdb's table, derived via immunoSEQ multiplex PCR, lists solely in-frame clones and lacks some. Of some 33,000 clones detected, roughly 90% appear once; the ten largest clones hold around 2.4%. Their cognate antigens are unknown. The sequences come from PBMCs, collected from a glioma patient whose treatment included an IDH1 peptide vaccine. Source of these receptors: a man in his forties or fifties with glioma. Both conserved end residues are part of each CDR3. D genes are given only for firm matches. Clone size is stated in some rows and not others, as once, few, many or a class when expanded.

v_call,d_call,cdr3_length,j_call,clone_size,cdr3_nt,cdr3_aa
TRBV10-3,TRBD2,13,TRBJ2-5,-,TGTGCCATCAGCCCGGGACTACAAGAGACCCAGTACTTC,CAISPGLQETQYF
TRBV2,-,11,TRBJ2-7,-,TGTGCCCGCGGGGCCCCCTACGAGCAGTACTTC,CARGAPYEQYF
TRBV5-5,-,15,TRBJ2-3,-,TGTGCCAGCAGCGCCGTCCGGCCATTAACAGATACGCAGTATTTT,CASSAVRPLTDTQYF
TRBV9,TRBD1,13,TRBJ1-6,-,TGTGCCAGCAGCGGGACAGGGGAGTCACCCCTCCACTTT,CASSGTGESPLHF
TRBV10-3,TRBD1,15,TRBJ2-7,-,TGTGCCATCAGTCCTAGGGACAGGGAGACCTACGAGCAGTACTTC,CAISPRDRETYEQYF
TRBV4-2,-,17,TRBJ1-2,-,TGTGCCAGCAGCCAAGAATACAGGGCCCGGGGGGGCTATGGCTACACCTTC,CASSQEYRARGGYGYTF
TRBV2,TRBD2,16,TRBJ2-5,-,TGTGCCAGCACCGAGGAGGGAGGGCCTTGGGGGGAGACCCAGTACTTC,CASTEEGGPWGETQYF
TRBV6-4,TRBD2,15,TRBJ2-3,medium-sized,TGTGCCAGCAGTGACAGCGGGGGGGCCACAGATACGCAGTATTTT,CASSDSGGATDTQYF
TRBV19,-,14,TRBJ2-2,-,TGTGCCAGTTCGAAGGGTGGCAGCACCGGGGAGCTGTTTTTT,CASSKGGSTGELFF
TRBV10-1,TRBD2,15,TRBJ2-2,-,TGCGCCAGCAGTGAGTTCAGGGAGGGCACCGGGGAGCTGTTTTTT,CASSEFREGTGELFF
TRBV6-1,-,13,TRBJ1-3,-,TGTGCCAGCATCACAGTCTCTGGAAACACCATATATTTT,CASITVSGNTIYF